A selection of T cell receptor beta chains follows, all from one sample in a study of blood T cell repertoires in COVID-19. Assay: immunoSEQ multiplex PCR; the TCRdb copy retains only in-frame clones and omits some. The data show around 310,000 clones, 89% seen once. The material sequenced was PBMCs or T cells enriched from blood (not recorded which). These receptors were collected from a woman aged 25 to 45 who had recovered from COVID-19. CDR3s include the opening cysteine and the closing phenylalanine or tryptophan. The D gene is left open where the match is weak. The listing skips clone size in some rows; elsewhere it reads once, few, many or a size class.

D gene: NA; J gene: TRBJ1-6; V gene: TRBV6-5; clone size: few; CDR3 protein: CASSYSNPRDSPLHF; CDR3 DNA: TGTGCCAGCAGTTACTCTAATCCCAGGGATTCACCCCTCCACTTT
D gene: TRBD1; J gene: TRBJ2-7; V gene: TRBV19; clone size: NA; CDR3 protein: CASSIQGAANYEQYF; CDR3 DNA: TGTGCCAGTAGTATCCAGGGGGCGGCCAACTACGAGCAGTACTTC
D gene: TRBD2; J gene: TRBJ2-7; V gene: TRBV27; clone size: NA; CDR3 protein: CASSFVNGRAKYEQYF; CDR3 DNA: TGTGCCAGCAGTTTTGTGAACGGGAGGGCCAAATACGAGCAGTACTTC
D gene: NA; J gene: TRBJ2-1; V gene: TRBV11-2; clone size: once; CDR3 protein: CASSSFPRGRNEQFF; CDR3 DNA: TGTGCCAGCAGCTCCTTCCCGCGGGGGCGGAATGAGCAGTTCTTC
D gene: TRBD2; J gene: TRBJ2-2; V gene: TRBV2; clone size: once; CDR3 protein: CASSLAGLFTGELFF; CDR3 DNA: TGTGCCAGCAGCTTAGCGGGACTTTTCACCGGGGAGCTGTTTTTT
D gene: TRBD1; J gene: TRBJ1-5; V gene: TRBV19; clone size: NA; CDR3 protein: CASSTGGSNQPQHF; CDR3 DNA: TGTGCCAGTAGCACAGGGGGTAGCAATCAGCCCCAGCATTTT
D gene: NA; J gene: TRBJ1-2; V gene: TRBV13; clone size: NA; CDR3 protein: CASSFYTGGSPYTF; CDR3 DNA: TGTGCCAGCAGCTTTTATACGGGAGGATCCCCCTACACCTTC
D gene: TRBD1; J gene: TRBJ1-5; V gene: TRBV5-8; clone size: NA; CDR3 protein: CASSLTGGGQPQHF; CDR3 DNA: TGTGCCAGCAGCTTGACAGGGGGCGGTCAGCCCCAGCATTTT
D gene: NA; J gene: TRBJ2-7; V gene: TRBV6-5; clone size: NA; CDR3 protein: CASSYGGPYEQYF; CDR3 DNA: TGTGCCAGCAGTTACGGGGGCCCCTACGAGCAGTACTTC
D gene: NA; J gene: TRBJ2-7; V gene: TRBV6-5; clone size: once; CDR3 protein: CASSLQGFTPYEQYF; CDR3 DNA: TGTGCCAGCAGCCTACAGGGTTTCACCCCCTACGAGCAGTACTTC
D gene: TRBD2; J gene: TRBJ2-1; V gene: TRBV5-4; clone size: NA; CDR3 protein: CASSLGAGEFVYEQFF; CDR3 DNA: TGTGCCAGCAGCTTGGGGGCGGGAGAATTTGTATATGAGCAGTTCTTC
D gene: TRBD1; J gene: TRBJ1-2; V gene: TRBV9; clone size: NA; CDR3 protein: CASSSTWDREKVWGYTF; CDR3 DNA: TGTGCCAGCAGCTCTACCTGGGACAGGGAGAAGGTATGGGGCTACACCTTC
D gene: TRBD1; J gene: TRBJ1-4; V gene: TRBV18; clone size: once; CDR3 protein: CASSFTGQGAEKLFF; CDR3 DNA: TGTGCCAGCTCATTTACGGGACAGGGCGCGGAAAAACTGTTTTTT
D gene: NA; J gene: TRBJ1-1; V gene: TRBV28; clone size: NA; CDR3 protein: CATYLSDTEAFF; CDR3 DNA: TGTGCCACCTATCTGTCGGACACTGAAGCTTTCTTT
D gene: TRBD1; J gene: TRBJ2-4; V gene: TRBV19; clone size: NA; CDR3 protein: CASSSGQGKAKNIQYF; CDR3 DNA: TGTGCCAGTAGTTCGGGACAGGGGAAAGCCAAAAACATTCAGTACTTC
D gene: TRBD2; J gene: TRBJ2-7; V gene: TRBV25-1; clone size: NA; CDR3 protein: CASRPGEAGDFYEQYF; CDR3 DNA: TGTGCCAGCAGACCTGGGGAGGCGGGAGATTTCTACGAGCAGTACTTC
D gene: NA; J gene: TRBJ2-3; V gene: TRBV3-1/TRBV3-2; clone size: NA; CDR3 protein: CASSQIVGLAGTDTQYF; CDR3 DNA: TGTGCCAGCAGCCAAATTGTAGGCCTAGCCGGCACAGATACGCAGTATTTT
D gene: TRBD1; J gene: TRBJ2-3; V gene: TRBV7-2; clone size: NA; CDR3 protein: CASSPIGGLRTDTQYF; CDR3 DNA: TGTGCCAGCAGCCCGATAGGGGGCTTACGCACAGATACGCAGTATTTT
D gene: TRBD1; J gene: TRBJ1-2; V gene: TRBV5-1; clone size: NA; CDR3 protein: CASSLEGQGVDGYTF; CDR3 DNA: TGCGCCAGCAGCTTGGAAGGACAGGGTGTCGATGGCTACACCTTC
D gene: NA; J gene: TRBJ2-7; V gene: TRBV6-4; clone size: NA; CDR3 protein: CASSDLDRRYEQYF; CDR3 DNA: TGTGCCAGCAGTGATTTAGACAGGCGCTACGAGCAGTACTTC
D gene: TRBD2; J gene: TRBJ2-1; V gene: TRBV11-2; clone size: NA; CDR3 protein: CASSLAGDEQFF; CDR3 DNA: TGTGCCAGCAGCCTAGCGGGAGATGAGCAGTTCTTC
D gene: TRBD2; J gene: TRBJ2-3; V gene: TRBV18; clone size: NA; CDR3 protein: CASSVREGQTDTQYF; CDR3 DNA: TGTGCCAGCTCAGTGCGGGAGGGCCAAACAGATACGCAGTATTTT
D gene: TRBD2; J gene: TRBJ2-3; V gene: TRBV19; clone size: NA; CDR3 protein: CASSRSSGRVTQYF; CDR3 DNA: TGTGCCAGTAGTAGATCTAGCGGGAGGGTTACGCAGTATTTT
D gene: NA; J gene: TRBJ1-1; V gene: TRBV3-1/TRBV3-2; clone size: NA; CDR3 protein: CASSAFGQGWTEAFF; CDR3 DNA: TGTGCCAGCAGCGCTTTTGGGCAGGGATGGACTGAAGCTTTCTTT
D gene: NA; J gene: TRBJ2-1; V gene: TRBV12-3/TRBV12-4; clone size: NA; CDR3 protein: CASSLPSHNEQFF; CDR3 DNA: TGTGCCAGCAGTTTACCCAGTCACAATGAGCAGTTCTTC
D gene: NA; J gene: TRBJ1-2; V gene: TRBV11-2; clone size: few; CDR3 protein: CASSLDGGYGYTF; CDR3 DNA: TGTGCCAGCAGCTTAGATGGAGGGTATGGCTACACCTTC
D gene: NA; J gene: TRBJ1-6; V gene: TRBV27; clone size: NA; CDR3 protein: CASSSYYASSSYNSPLHF; CDR3 DNA: TGTGCCAGCAGTTCCTATTATGCCTCGAGCTCCTATAATTCACCCCTCCACTTT
D gene: TRBD1; J gene: TRBJ2-6; V gene: TRBV2; clone size: NA; CDR3 protein: CASSVTGTGASGANVLTF; CDR3 DNA: TGTGCCAGCAGTGTTACCGGGACAGGGGCGTCTGGGGCCAACGTCCTGACTTTC
D gene: NA; J gene: TRBJ1-1; V gene: TRBV5-5; clone size: NA; CDR3 protein: CASSLRQVNTEAFF; CDR3 DNA: TGTGCCAGCAGCTTAAGACAGGTGAACACTGAAGCTTTCTTT